This TCR beta chain was recorded in a study of post-analysis software for immune sequencing data. As for the study in general: Clinical courses comprised relapsing-remitting, secondary progressive and progressive-relapsing multiple sclerosis. Whole-study findings and limits: Samples made in the same batch grouped tightly together by F measure. In patients, four to six TRBV segments were more frequent than in controls, with TRBV5-6, TRBV5-1 and TRBV20-1 among them. Normalized Chao1 diversity was significantly lower in multiple sclerosis patients than in controls.

V lost 6 bases, J lost 4 bases, and 13 bases lay in between. Germline values: CDR1 SQVTM, CDR2 ANQGSEA. The CDR3 spans 12 residues. Concerning this clonotype itself: As yet, its antigen is unknown.

Built from TCR beta cDNA, the libraries had unique molecular identifiers in them. Each CDR3 protein is one row after TCRdb ran MiXCR on the PCR reads. The profile shows about 260,000 distinct CDR3 sequences, about 40% of them singletons. V gene TRBV29-1 combines with J gene TRBJ2-7; no definite D call. The receptor comes from a girl between 10 and 17 years old with multiple sclerosis. The sample consisted of blood. The CDR3 sequence is CSVQLSRYEQYF. CDR3 nucleotides: TGCAGCGTCCAGCTATCTCGATACGAGCAGTACTTC.